The 20 T cell receptor beta chains listed next were all sequenced from one sample in a study of sequential checkpoint blockade in melanoma. Treatment here: randomized to nivolumab then ipilimumab (arm A) or the reverse (arm B). TCRdb's copy holds only in-frame clones and misses some; the assay was immunoSEQ multiplex PCR. The sample shows around 18,000 clones, 69% of them seen only once. The sequences come from CD8+ T cells sorted from blood (inferred from file names), collected from a patient given nivolumab and ipilimumab in sequence. The origin of the receptors is a human donor with melanoma.

J is TRBJ2-5 and V is TRBV7-9, with 8 positions matching TRBD1. V was pared by 5 bases and J by 5 bases, with 10 bases of the junction left unmatched. The CDR3 contains 15 residues. From germline, CDR1 is SEHNR and CDR2 FQNEAQ (reference sequence). The CDR3 sequence is CASSNRQGRTETQYF. The CDR3 region has the DNA TGTGCCAGCAGCAACCGACAGGGGAGAACGGAGACCCAGTACTTC.

Remarks on this clone: One end of the junction does not line up with germline, which may come from a read error. The sample carries other DNA sequences with the same CDR3. The rearrangement links TRBV7-9 to TRBJ1-3; 9 bases match TRBD1. Germline V gene sequence: CDR1 SEHNR, CDR2 FQNEAQ (reference sequence). The CDR3 has 16 residues. CDR3: CASSTWDRAAGNTIYF. The CDR3 nucleotides are TGCGCCAGCAGCACCTGGGACAGGGCTGCTGGAAACACCATATATTTT.

The rearrangement joins TRBV9 to TRBJ1-5; D remains unclear. CDR3 size: 13 residues. V was trimmed by 3 bases and J by 6 bases, leaving 10 bases between them. Germline V CDR1 and CDR2: SGDLS, YYNGEE. The DNA of the CDR3 is TGTGCCAGCAGCGCCTCCGGTGCTCAGCCCCAGCATTTT. Translation: CASSASGAQPQHF.

In its sample, this clone was seen a few times. This chain connects TRBV5-1 to TRBJ2-7; 8 bases fit TRBD1. After removal of 4 bases from V and 3 bases from J, the junction contained 6 bases not matched to a gene. This CDR3 is 14 amino acids long. Germline assignment: CDR1 SGHRS and CDR2 YFSETQ. CDR3 bases: TGCGCCAGCAGCCCATCCGGGACAGGCTACGAGCAGTACTTC. It codes for CASSPSGTGYEQYF.

The chain is built from TRBV28 and TRBJ2-5; D is perhaps TRBD2 (6 bases). V shed 4 bases and J shed 2 bases, with 11 bases lying between them. The length of the CDR3 is 14 residues. The germline CDR1 and CDR2 sequences are MDHEN and SYDVKM. The CDR3 loop reads CASSSWTMQETQYF. The CDR3 DNA follows: TGTGCCAGCAGTTCCTGGACTATGCAAGAGACCCAGTACTTC.

The genes are TRBV11-2 and TRBJ2-1, with TRBD2 matching 8 bases. The germline V gene encodes CDR1 SGHAT and CDR2 FQNNGV. The CDR3 has 14 amino acids. J gave up 4 bases and V 5 bases, and 4 bases lay outside the gene matches. The CDR3 DNA sequence: TGTGCCAGCAGCGCGGGGGGATTTTACAATGAGCAGTTCTTC. It specifies CASSAGGFYNEQFF.

The chain carries TRBV7-2 and TRBJ2-7; D is perhaps TRBD2 (5 bases). Germline V gives CDR1 SGHTA, CDR2 FQGNSA. Trimming cost V 5 bases and J 2 bases, with 19 bases left between them. The CDR3 sequence is 16 residues long. The CDR3 bases are TGTGCCAGCAGCGCCCCGGGAAGGCTACACCCCTACGAGCAGTACTTC. Amino acids: CASSAPGRLHPYEQYF.

The V gene is TRBV27, the J gene TRBJ1-2; 7 positions match TRBD1. The V gene's germline CDR1 is MNHEY and CDR2 SMNVEV (reference sequence). CDR3 length equals 15 residues. V gave up 0 bases and J gave up 4 bases; unmatched junction bases: 5. The chain's CDR3 is CASSLSTGLGYGYTF. The CDR3 DNA sequence: TGTGCCAGCAGTTTATCGACAGGGTTGGGCTATGGCTACACCTTC.

The chain is built from TRBV25-1 and TRBJ2-5; 12 bases are shared with TRBD1. V shed 3 bases and J 5 bases; nucleotides not matched to a gene: 7. Germline lookup yields CDR1 MGHDK and CDR2 SYGVNS. The CDR3 spans 16 residues. This CDR3 reads CASSDPGTGGRETQYF. In DNA form, the CDR3 reads TGTGCCAGCAGTGATCCCGGGACAGGGGGCAGGGAGACCCAGTACTTC. The full variable domain, with the rest looked up from reference TRBV25-1 and TRBJ2-5, is EADIYQTPRYLVIGTGKKITLECSQTMGHDKMYWYQQDPGMELHLIHYSYGVNSTEKGDLSSESTVSRIRTEHFPLTLESARPSHTSQYLCASSDPGTGGRETQYFGPGTRLLVL.

The V call is TRBV19, the J call TRBJ1-3; TRBD1 matches 7 bases. CDR3 length: 13 residues. Germline V gene sequence: CDR1 LNHDA, CDR2 SQIVND (reference sequence). The junction had 11 bases not matched to a gene; V was cut back by 11 bases and J by 7 bases. CDR3 amino acids: CAASQGSWNTIYF. The DNA of the CDR3 is TGTGCCGCATCACAGGGGAGTTGGAACACCATATATTTT. The complete variable domain, with remaining parts taken from reference TRBV19 and TRBJ1-3, reads DGGITQSPKYLFRKEGQNVTLSCEQNLNHDAMYWYRQDPGQGLRLIYYSQIVNDFQKGDIAEGYSVSREKKESFPLTVTSAQKNPTAFYLCAASQGSWNTIYFGEGSWLTVV.

V usage is TRBV27 and J usage is TRBJ1-1; D unresolved. The CDR3 sequence is 14 residues long. The germline V and J ends were trimmed by 3 bases and 4 bases, with 12 bases remaining between them. Per the germline V gene, CDR1 is MNHEY and CDR2 is SMNVEV (reference sequence). The CDR3: CASSFGSRGTEAFF. The CDR3 DNA reads as TGTGCCAGCAGTTTTGGGTCCCGGGGCACTGAAGCTTTCTTT.

This clone was seen only a few times. CDR3 region: CASSQLAGGPHEQYF. In DNA form, the CDR3 reads TGTGCCAGCAGCCAACTAGCGGGGGGGCCCCACGAGCAGTACTTC. V and J are TRBV7-2 and TRBJ2-7; 13 nucleotides align to TRBD2. The V and J ends lost 5 bases and 5 bases, in that order; junction bases with no gene match: 6. Per germline, CDR1 SGHTA and CDR2 FQGNSA. CDR3 length: 15 amino acids.

This sequence joins TRBV6-5 and TRBJ1-1; weak D call: TRBD1 (5 bases). Trimming left V 3 bases short and J 3 bases short, with 11 bases between. The length of the CDR3 is 14 residues. From germline, CDR1 is MNHEY and CDR2 SVGAGI. CDR3 sequence reads: CASSYRGEDTEAFF. DNA for the CDR3: TGTGCCAGCAGTTATCGGGGGGAGGACACTGAAGCTTTCTTT.

The chain has TRBV9 and TRBJ1-1; 7 bases are shared with TRBD1. The CDR3 sequence is 15 residues long. The germline V gene has CDR1 SGDLS and CDR2 YYNGEE. With V trimmed by 4 bases and J by 2 bases, 8 bases remained unmatched. The CDR3, as DNA: TGTGCCAGCAGCCCAAGACAGGGTGCAAACACTGAAGCTTTCTTT. Its translation: CASSPRQGANTEAFF. Full variable domain (remainder filled in from reference TRBV9 and TRBJ1-1): DSGVTQTPKHLITATGQRVTLRCSPRSGDLSVYWYQQSLDQGLQFLIQYYNGEERAKGNILERFSAQQFPDLHSELNLSSLELGDSALYFCASSPRQGANTEAFFGQGTRLTVV.

This clone turned up a few times. V is TRBV7-8 and J is TRBJ2-5, with 7 bases that match TRBD2. The CDR3 is made up of 13 amino acids. Trimming cost V 5 bases and J 5 bases; bases outside gene matches: 5. The germline gives CDR1 SGHVS, CDR2 FQNEAQ. CDR3 in amino acids: CASSPTSRETQYF. CDR3 sequence (DNA): TGTGCCAGCAGCCCGACTAGCCGGGAGACCCAGTACTTC.

The rearrangement joins TRBV19 to TRBJ2-7; D remains unclear. Germline V gene sequence: CDR1 LNHDA, CDR2 SQIVND (reference sequence). This CDR3 region has 14 residues. Trimming took off 3 bases at V and 3 bases at J, with 12 bases between the two ends. Here the CDR3 reads CASSMYQALYEQYF. The CDR3 region has the DNA TGTGCCAGTAGTATGTACCAGGCCCTCTACGAGCAGTACTTC.

The chain recombines TRBV28 with TRBJ2-1; 8 nucleotides line up with TRBD2. CDR3 length: 17 amino acids. Trimming cost V 1 base and J 4 bases; bases outside gene matches: 9. The V gene's germline CDR1 is MDHEN and CDR2 SYDVKM. The CDR3 nucleotides read TGTGCCAGCAGTTTATACCCCTCCCGGGAGGGGTACAATGAGCAGTTCTTC. Translation gives CASSLYPSREGYNEQFF. The full variable domain, with the rest looked up from reference TRBV28 and TRBJ2-1, is DVKVTQSSRYLVKRTGEKVFLECVQDMDHENMFWYRQDPGLGLRLIYFSYDVKMKEKGDIPEGYSVSREKKERFSLILESASTNQTSMYLCASSLYPSREGYNEQFFGPGTRLTVL.

The V gene is TRBV29-1, the J gene TRBJ2-7; D is perhaps TRBD2 (6 bases). Trimming removed 6 bases at V and 3 bases at J, with 15 bases between. The germline V gene encodes CDR1 SQVTM and CDR2 ANQGSEA. The CDR3 runs 13 residues. The CDR3, as DNA: TGCAGCGTGGTAAATCACGGGGGCTACGAGCAGTACTTC. It translates to CSVVNHGGYEQYF.

The chain carries TRBV18 and TRBJ2-5, with TRBD2 matching 7 bases. Trimming at V came to 3 bases and at J to 0 bases, leaving 7 bases not matched to a gene. The V gene's germline CDR1 is KGHSH and CDR2 LQKENI. The CDR3 contains 16 residues. This CDR3 reads CASSPRGGGYQETQYF. The CDR3 nucleotides are TGTGCCAGCTCACCCCGCGGCGGGGGATACCAAGAGACCCAGTACTTC.

The chain joins TRBV28 to TRBJ2-1, with 10 bases aligning to TRBD2. There are 14 residues in the CDR3. V trimming: 7 bases; J trimming: 4 bases; junction bases outside the gene matches: 4. Germline CDR1 is MDHEN and CDR2 is SYDVKM. The CDR3 loop reads CASISTSGYNEQFF. CDR3 bases: TGTGCCAGCATTTCGACTAGCGGGTACAATGAGCAGTTCTTC.